This TCR beta chain was recorded in a study of blood T cells in healthy people across ages (dated by TCRdb to 2014 to 2015). Background on the whole study: Template switching captured roughly one uniquely barcoded TCR beta cDNA molecule per two T cells in model experiments. Using deep sequencing normalized with unique cDNA molecular identifiers, the study measured how TCR beta repertoire diversity changes with age. Donors were grouped into four age groups: young (average approximately 16 years), middle-aged (less than 40), aged (62) and long-lived (over 80). To avoid experimental bias, donors of different ages were spread randomly across the sequencing lanes. The study analyzed two additional independent replicas of 1 million unique cDNA reads from the same blood draw for two donors, one aged 18 to 30 and one aged 80 or older.

Library creation used 5' RACE. Sequencer: Illumina HiSeq 2500. The second PCR ran for roughly 6 to 11 cycles and used a J-beta primer mix along with a sample-barcoded 5' primer. A unique molecular identifier was introduced onto each TCR beta cDNA molecule by a template-switch 5' adaptor carrying 12 random nucleotides. Each sample yielded at least 3 million CDR3-containing paired-end reads. First-strand cDNA was synthesized from all RNA with the Mint cDNA synthesis kit, primed by a TRBC-specific oligonucleotide. Following uracil-DNA glycosylase treatment, a first 18-cycle PCR with universal primers M1SS and BC2_uni_R was performed on all cDNA. Processing in the source paper ran as follows. Normalization of each sample was performed by random selection of 1 million high-quality reads, each carrying a distinct molecular identifier. Instead of being binned into consensus sequences, reads with shared molecular identifiers were discarded. CDR3 identification, clonotype clustering and error correction used MiTCR with a Q25 quality threshold and the strictest error-elimination algorithm. A nonparametric unseen species model with Euler transformation was used to estimate a lower bound on total TCR beta diversity. TCRdb's own reprocessing of the public reads used fastp at Q25 and MiXCR and kept productive beta chains. Here each entry gathers all rows of one CDR3 protein and keeps the most common genes and DNA. TCRdb's processing, not the authors' own work, is the source of the V and J calls. The sample has 1.5 million to 2 million distinct CDR3 sequences on record, roughly 30% of them singletons. The ten top clones hold around 7.7% of the sample.

The donors were 40 or so Caucasian individuals from Russia, aged roughly 6 to 90 years, who were systemically healthy. Ten milliliters of peripheral blood were drawn from each donor into EDTA-treated Vacutainer tubes. PBMCs were isolated by Ficoll-Paque density-gradient centrifugation, with at least 6 million obtained per sample. Total RNA was extracted from PBMCs with Trizol reagent, with at least 5 micrograms obtained per sample. Naive CD45RAhigh/CD27high T cell percentages were measured by flow cytometry on a PBMC aliquot from every donor. There are 13 amino acids in the CDR3, from cysteine to phenylalanine inclusive. Of all the DNA, just the CDR3 is kept, 39 bases in frame from base 1. The germline V gene yields SGHTA for CDR1 and FQGNSA for CDR2. Cut back by 4 bases and 4 bases, the V and J ends lie 9 bases apart. The investigation overall reported the following: The CMV infection status of donors was not known, potentially confounding age-related changes in expanded clonotypes. Total diversity estimates from one million sequenced T cells were considered lower bounds and underestimates. Observed TCR beta diversity correlated strongly with the percentage of naive T cells measured by flow cytometry. Bulk unsorted PBMC profiling prevented conclusive comparison of naive and antigen-experienced compartments. As age increased, observed TCR beta diversity per million T cells dropped in a roughly linear way, and a significant reduction was already evident by age approximately 40. The long-lived group showed more naive CD4+ T cells, fewer expanded clones and increased TCR diversity than the aged group, suggesting age selection.

Only a few counts were recorded for this clonotype. Its specific antigen is unknown. Base qualities are not provided; no much larger clone lies one nucleotide away. The rearranged chain carries TRBV7-2 and TRBJ2-3; perhaps TRBD2 is the D gene, with 5 bases matching. The sequenced sample was blood. The source of this sequence is a woman in her 30s in good health. The CDR3 amino acid sequence is: CASSYTRADTQYF. The DNA sequence follows: TGTGCCAGCAGCTATACTAGGGCAGATACGCAGTATTTT.